Presented here are 7 T cell receptor beta chains from one specimen sequenced in a study of post-analysis software for immune sequencing data (dated by TCRdb to the mid-2010s). Overall results and qualifications from the work: Four to six TRBV segments, including TRBV5-6, TRBV5-1 and TRBV20-1, were significantly more frequent in patients than controls.

The antigens these receptors bind are not known. The library relied on PCR. Sequenced using an Illumina HiSeq 2500. Unique molecular identifiers were incorporated into TCR beta cDNA libraries to reduce PCR and sequencing biases. The raw public data were reprocessed by TCRdb itself: fastp quality trimming at Q25, MiXCR clonotype calling, in-frame beta chains only. Rows are combined by CDR3 protein, so each entry shows the most common genes and DNA. This sample holds 700,000 to 800,000 distinct CDR3 sequences; roughly 27% were observed only once. The leading ten clones occupy 0.56% of the sample. Material: blood. The receptors here all came from a girl aged 5-17 years with multiple sclerosis.

This clonotype turned up a few times. The chain combines TRBV5-6 with TRBJ1-5; D gene ambiguous. CDR3 size: 15 residues. Germline V gives CDR1 SGHDT, CDR2 YYEEEE. V lost 0 bases to trimming and J lost 0 bases, with 7 bases between them. In nucleotides, the CDR3 is TGTGCCAGCAGCTTGGCGGCAGGTAGCAATCAGCCCCAGCATTTT. Amino acids: CASSLAAGSNQPQHF. Using reference TRBV5-6 and TRBJ1-5 for the parts outside the CDR3, the full variable domain is DAGVTQSPTHLIKTRGQQVTLRCSPKSGHDTVSWYQQALGQGPQFIFQYYEEEERQRGNFPDRFSGHQFPNYSSELNVNALLLGDSALYLCASSLAAGSNQPQHFGDGTRLSIL.

This clonotype was detected only a few times. This chain joins TRBV29-1 and TRBJ2-3, with a possible D match to TRBD1 (6 bases). CDR3 length: 13 residues. Trimming removed 2 bases from V and 8 bases from J, with 14 bases in between. From germline, CDR1 is SQVTM and CDR2 ANQGSEA. The DNA for the CDR3 is TGCAGCGTTGAAAAGCAGGGGTTCAGTACGCAGTATTTT. Its protein product is CSVEKQGFSTQYF.

This chain links TRBV16 with TRBJ1-6, with a possible D match to TRBD1 (6 bases). The CDR3 runs to 15 residues. Germline lookup yields CDR1 KGHSY and CDR2 FQNENV. V was cut by 0 bases and J by 7 bases, with 10 bases left in between. The CDR3, as DNA: TGTGCCAGCAGCCAATCGGGGGGGCGGAATTCACCCCTCCACTTT. It translates to CASSQSGGRNSPLHF.

The chain is built from TRBV5-4 and TRBJ2-5; 8 bases match TRBD1. After removal of 0 bases from V and 11 bases from J, the junction contained 12 bases not matched to a gene. Germline V gene data show CDR1 as SGHNT and CDR2 as YYREEE (reference sequence). This CDR3 spans 15 amino acids. CDR3 residues: CASSLVFPGGKEQYF. The CDR3 region has the DNA TGTGCCAGCAGCTTGGTCTTCCCAGGGGGCAAGGAGCAGTACTTC.

The rearrangement links TRBV4-1 to TRBJ2-3, with D maybe TRBD2 (6 bases). Germline loops: CDR1 MGHRA, CDR2 YSYEKL. The V gene lost 0 bases and the J gene lost 1 base, with 14 bases spanning the gap. The CDR3 contains 17 residues. The CDR3 region has the DNA TGCGCCAGCAGCCAAGAGCCGAATGCGGGGCGCACAGATACGCAGTATTTT. Its protein product is CASSQEPNAGRTDTQYF.

Note on this clonotype: With a much larger clone just one base away, this may be a read error. Here the CDR3 reads CASSYGQGRETRYF. The CDR3 coding sequence is TGTGCCAGCAGCTACGGACAGGGGAGGGAGACCCGGTACTTC. V and J are TRBV7-2 and TRBJ2-7; TRBD1 matches 9 bases. The CDR3 consists of 14 residues. With 4 bases clipped from V and 12 bases from J, the junction kept 13 bases outside the gene matches. Germline lookup yields CDR1 SGHTA and CDR2 FQGNSA.

The CDR3 DNA is TGTGCCAGCAGCGCGGGGGGGGGTGGTACCTGGGAGCTGTTTTTT. It is translated as CASSAGGGGTWELFF. J is TRBJ2-2 and V is TRBV9, with 8 bases lining up with TRBD2. With V trimmed by 3 bases and J by 9 bases, 10 bases remained unmatched. The CDR3 is 15 residues long. The germline gives CDR1 SGDLS, CDR2 YYNGEE. The variable domain in full, completed from reference TRBV9 and TRBJ2-2, reads DSGVTQTPKHLITATGQRVTLRCSPRSGDLSVYWYQQSLDQGLQFLIQYYNGEERAKGNILERFSAQQFPDLHSELNLSSLELGDSALYFCASSAGGGGTWELFFGEGSRLTVL.